The rows below give T cell receptor beta chains drawn from one sample of a study of human T cells and chemical hapten exposure. TCRdb itself ran the RACE reads through MiXCR, one entry per CDR3 protein. The table records over 55,000 distinct CDR3 sequences, around 10% of them present only once. This sample comprised whole blood, obtained in connection with sensitization to the hapten diphenylcyclopropenone (DPC). These receptors all stem from a woman between 50 and 59 years old with alopecia areata. Some clones in this sample may be carry-over from other donors' samples. CDR3s include the opening cysteine and the closing phenylalanine or tryptophan. A D gene is named only where the DNA matches it firmly. Not all rows give a size; the values are once, few, many and, for expanded clones, a class.

abundance	j_gene	v_gene	d_gene	CDR3aa	CDR3nt
NA	TRBJ2-5	TRBV27	TRBD2	CASSGLAVRETQYF	TGTGCCAGCAGCGGACTAGCGGTTCGTGAGACCCAGTACTTC
NA	TRBJ1-1	TRBV20-1	NA	CSADREPNTEAFF	TGCAGTGCTGACCGAGAACCGAACACTGAAGCTTTCTTT
few	TRBJ1-1	TRBV18	NA	CASSKTVNTEAFF	TGTGCCAGCTCTAAGACGGTGAACACTGAAGCTTTCTTT
few	TRBJ1-4	TRBV29-1	TRBD1	CSVVQGASTNEKLFF	TGCAGCGTTGTACAGGGGGCTTCAACTAATGAAAAACTGTTTTTT
NA	TRBJ2-7	TRBV7-2	NA	CASSTSSYEQYF	TGTGCCAGCAGCACGAGCTCCTACGAGCAGTACTTC
few	TRBJ1-2	TRBV7-9	NA	CASSPARGSGGYTF	TGTGCCAGCAGCCCCGCGCGAGGTTCTGGCGGCTACACCTTC
many	TRBJ1-1	TRBV7-9	TRBD1	CASSLGGTGRKSEAFF	TGTGCCAGCAGCTTAGGTGGGACAGGGAGAAAATCTGAAGCTTTCTTT
few	TRBJ2-3	TRBV7-6	TRBD1	CASSLEVQGATDTQYF	TGTGCCAGCAGCTTAGAAGTTCAGGGGGCCACAGATACGCAGTATTTT
NA	TRBJ1-2	TRBV7-2	TRBD1	CASSYGQDYGYTF	TGTGCCAGCAGCTACGGACAGGACTATGGCTACACCTTC
NA	TRBJ2-1	TRBV5-1	TRBD1	CASSLAPRTGAEQFF	TGCGCCAGCAGCTTGGCGCCTAGAACAGGGGCCGAGCAGTTCTTC
NA	TRBJ2-3	TRBV2	NA	CASTHRSTDTQYF	TGTGCCAGCACTCATCGGAGCACAGATACGCAGTATTTT
NA	TRBJ2-5	TRBV29-1	NA	CSVSLPQETQYF	TGCAGCGTGTCCCTTCCTCAAGAGACCCAGTACTTC
few	TRBJ1-5	TRBV18	NA	CASSPRSGVGDQPQHF	TGTGCCAGCTCACCACGGTCAGGAGTAGGGGACCAGCCCCAGCATTTT
NA	TRBJ2-7	TRBV3-1	NA	CASSRRDTDYEQYF	TGTGCCAGCAGTCGCCGGGACACCGACTACGAGCAGTACTTC
NA	TRBJ2-2	TRBV7-2	NA	CASSLAYLTGELFF	TGTGCCAGCAGCTTAGCCTACCTCACCGGGGAGCTGTTTTTT
few	TRBJ1-1	TRBV30	NA	CAQTGSGPEAFF	TGTGCCCAAACAGGGTCGGGTCCTGAAGCTTTCTTT
NA	TRBJ2-5	TRBV5-1	NA	CASSPPRDRETQYF	TGCGCCAGCAGCCCGCCGCGGGATAGAGAGACCCAGTACTTC
NA	TRBJ2-3	TRBV4-1	TRBD1	CASSRLPSGGQADTQYF	TGCGCCAGCAGCCGACTACCCTCAGGGGGCCAGGCAGATACGCAGTATTTT
few	TRBJ2-7	TRBV7-6	TRBD2	CASSLTSTSGGSYEQYF	TGTGCCAGCAGCTTAACTTCGACTAGCGGGGGATCCTACGAGCAGTACTTC
many	TRBJ2-5	TRBV18	NA	CASSREKNEETQYF	TGTGCCAGCTCGCGTGAGAAAAATGAAGAGACCCAGTACTTC
NA	TRBJ2-3	TRBV7-2	NA	CASSFTGDTQYF	TGTGCCAGCAGCTTCACAGGGGATACGCAGTATTTT
many	TRBJ2-4	TRBV28	TRBD1	CASRDRTGLAKNIQYF	TGTGCCAGCAGGGACAGGACAGGCCTAGCCAAAAACATTCAGTACTTC
few	TRBJ2-1	TRBV7-6	TRBD2	CASSSTSGDSDEQFF	TGTGCCAGCAGCTCGACTAGCGGGGATTCTGATGAGCAGTTCTTC
NA	TRBJ2-7	TRBV7-2	NA	CASSLALVGSGEQYF	TGTGCCAGCAGCTTAGCCTTAGTTGGCTCTGGCGAGCAGTACTTC
NA	TRBJ2-2	TRBV7-2	TRBD2	CASSISGRDGELFF	TGTGCCAGCAGCATCTCCGGGAGGGACGGGGAGCTGTTTTTT
NA	TRBJ1-5	TRBV6-2/TRBV6-3	NA	CASSPTGWINQPQHF	TGTGCCAGCAGCCCTACAGGGTGGATCAATCAGCCCCAGCATTTT
many	TRBJ1-5	TRBV6-6	NA	CASRLQGFNQPQHF	TGTGCCAGCAGACTCCAGGGATTCAATCAGCCCCAGCATTTT
many	TRBJ2-7	TRBV7-2	NA	CASSPTGTDYEQYF	TGTGCCAGCAGCCCAACCGGGACGGACTACGAGCAGTACTTC
many	TRBJ1-2	TRBV6-2/TRBV6-3	TRBD1	CASRTQGRDYGYTF	TGTGCCAGCAGGACACAGGGGAGGGACTATGGCTACACCTTC
few	TRBJ1-1	TRBV18	NA	CASSPTQNTEAFF	TGTGCCAGCTCACCGACACAGAACACTGAAGCTTTCTTT
many	TRBJ1-5	TRBV5-1	NA	CASSLGQGINQPQHF	TGCGCCAGCAGCTTGGGGCAGGGCATCAATCAGCCCCAGCATTTT
many	TRBJ2-2	TRBV18	NA	CASSPTPAGAGELFF	TGTGCCAGCTCACCAACACCGGCAGGCGCCGGGGAGCTGTTTTTT
few	TRBJ2-1	TRBV4-1	TRBD2	CASSGWPSGPLAYNEQFF	TGCGCCAGCAGCGGTTGGCCTAGCGGGCCGCTCGCCTACAATGAGCAGTTCTTC
many	TRBJ2-5	TRBV4-3	NA	CASSQQGSRAQYF	TGCGCCAGCAGCCAACAAGGGTCGCGGGCCCAGTACTTC
NA	TRBJ2-7	TRBV28	NA	CASTPQGAPYEQYF	TGTGCCAGCACCCCTCAAGGGGCCCCCTACGAGCAGTACTTC
few	TRBJ2-7	TRBV5-1	TRBD2	CASSHISSGRNGYEQYF	TGCGCCAGCAGCCATATCAGTAGCGGGAGGAATGGGTACGAGCAGTACTTC